The entry below gives a single TCR beta chain sequence along with its context. The PBMCs used were ones drawn from approximately 9.9 ml of fresh peripheral blood. This sample stems from a study of Graves' ophthalmopathy and Graves' hyperthyroidism. The CDR3 length is 14 residues. V gave up 7 bases and J gave up 4 bases; unmatched junction bases: 6. Amplifying from RNA transcripts, the study obtained TCR beta CDR3 regions. The authors performed first-round RT-PCR with HTBI primers and then a second-round multiplex PCR. Using its own MiXCR run on the multiplex PCR reads, TCRdb lists one record per CDR3 protein. This sample carries roughly 300,000 distinct CDR3 sequences, 17% of them seen once, and the ten largest clones take about 12%.

The clonotype originates from an adult man with Graves' ophthalmopathy. The sequencing sample was made of peripheral blood. The chain has TRBV12-3 or TRBV12-4 and TRBJ2-5, with 10 bases aligning to TRBD2. CDR3 bases: TGTGCCAGCACAATAGCGGGGGGTTCAGAGACCCAGTACTTC. It translates to CASTIAGGSETQYF.